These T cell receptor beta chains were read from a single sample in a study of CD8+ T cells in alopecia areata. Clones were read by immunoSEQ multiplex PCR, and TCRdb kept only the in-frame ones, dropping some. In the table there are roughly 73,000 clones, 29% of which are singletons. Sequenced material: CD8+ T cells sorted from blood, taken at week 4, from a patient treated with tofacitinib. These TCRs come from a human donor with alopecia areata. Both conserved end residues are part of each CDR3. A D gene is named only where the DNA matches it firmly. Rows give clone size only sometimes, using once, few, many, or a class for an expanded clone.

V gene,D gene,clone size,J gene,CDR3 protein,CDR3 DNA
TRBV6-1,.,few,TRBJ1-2,CASSDPTGGKMDGYTF,TGTGCCAGCAGTGATCCTACGGGGGGTAAAATGGATGGCTACACCTTC
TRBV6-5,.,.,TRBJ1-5,CASRAQGNQPQHF,TGTGCCAGCAGGGCACAGGGTAATCAGCCCCAGCATTTT
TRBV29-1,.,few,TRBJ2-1,CSVGGREQFF,TGCAGCGTTGGGGGTCGGGAGCAGTTCTTC
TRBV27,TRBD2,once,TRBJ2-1,CASTSDRLAGEYNEQFF,TGTGCCAGCACCTCCGATCGCCTAGCGGGAGAGTACAATGAGCAGTTCTTC
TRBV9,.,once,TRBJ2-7,CASVPDAAGSYEQYF,TGTGCCAGCGTTCCGGACGCCGCCGGCTCCTACGAGCAGTACTTC
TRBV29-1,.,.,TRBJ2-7,CSVEEGLFEQYF,TGCAGCGTTGAAGAGGGGCTCTTCGAGCAGTACTTC
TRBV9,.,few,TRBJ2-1,CASSVGWFNEQFF,TGTGCCAGCAGCGTAGGTTGGTTCAATGAGCAGTTCTTC
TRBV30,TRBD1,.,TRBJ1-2,CAWSPGQGAYGYTF,TGTGCCTGGAGCCCCGGACAGGGGGCGTACGGCTACACCTTC
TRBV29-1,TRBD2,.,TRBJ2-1,CSVPETSGHYNEQFF,TGCAGCGTTCCGGAAACTAGCGGGCATTACAATGAGCAGTTCTTC
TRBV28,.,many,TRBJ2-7,CASSYTPPEQYF,TGTGCCAGCAGTTATACGCCGCCCGAGCAGTACTTC
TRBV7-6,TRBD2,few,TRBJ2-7,CASSSYTSGSHDEQYF,TGTGCCAGCAGCTCGTATACTAGCGGGAGTCACGACGAGCAGTACTTC
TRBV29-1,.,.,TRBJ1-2,CSVEGEGLGYTF,TGCAGCGTTGAAGGGGAGGGTCTAGGCTACACCTTC
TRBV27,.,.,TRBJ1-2,CASSPAGGSGYTF,TGTGCCAGCAGTCCGGCCGGGGGGAGTGGCTACACCTTC
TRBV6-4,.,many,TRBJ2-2,CASSSMRSRGTGELFF,TGTGCCAGCAGTAGCATGAGGAGCCGGGGAACCGGGGAGCTGTTTTTT
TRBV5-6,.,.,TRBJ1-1,CASSFSAGTEAFF,TGTGCCAGCAGCTTCAGTGCAGGGACTGAAGCTTTCTTT
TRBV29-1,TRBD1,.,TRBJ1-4,CSVEEGGISEKLFF,TGCAGCGTTGAAGAAGGGGGCATAAGTGAAAAACTGTTTTTT
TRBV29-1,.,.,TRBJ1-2,CSLRDSDGYTF,TGCAGCCTGAGGGATTCGGATGGCTACACCTTC
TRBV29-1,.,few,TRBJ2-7,CSVEEGPPYEQYF,TGCAGCGTTGAAGAAGGGCCGCCCTACGAGCAGTACTTC
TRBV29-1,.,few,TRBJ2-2,CSVMAADTGELFF,TGCAGCGTTATGGCGGCGGACACCGGGGAGCTGTTTTTT
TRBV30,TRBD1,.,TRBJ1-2,CAWSPGQGIAGYTF,TGTGCCTGGAGTCCGGGACAGGGTATTGCTGGCTACACCTTC
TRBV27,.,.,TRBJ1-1,CASSSDFYRLNTEAFF,TGTGCCAGCAGTTCAGACTTCTACCGCCTGAACACTGAAGCTTTCTTT
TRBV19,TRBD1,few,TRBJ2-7,CASSAGTGWYEQYF,TGTGCCAGTAGCGCCGGGACAGGCTGGTACGAGCAGTACTTC
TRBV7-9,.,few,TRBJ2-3,CASSPPGQSPPDTQYF,TGTGCCAGCAGCCCCCCCGGACAGTCCCCCCCAGATACGCAGTATTTT
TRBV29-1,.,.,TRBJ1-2,CSVLRYSDGYTF,TGCAGCGTTCTCCGGTACTCTGACGGCTACACCTTC
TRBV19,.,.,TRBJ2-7,CASSIASSYEQYF,TGTGCCAGTAGTATCGCCAGCTCCTACGAGCAGTACTTC
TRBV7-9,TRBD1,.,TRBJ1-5,CASSAETGDVQPQHF,TGTGCCAGCAGCGCCGAGACAGGGGACGTTCAGCCCCAGCATTTT
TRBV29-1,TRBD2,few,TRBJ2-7,CSVEDLQSSGGTYEQYF,TGCAGCGTTGAAGATCTTCAGTCTAGCGGGGGTACCTACGAGCAGTACTTC
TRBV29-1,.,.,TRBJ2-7,CSVEGRGVDYEQYF,TGCAGCGTTGAGGGTCGGGGCGTGGACTACGAGCAGTACTTC
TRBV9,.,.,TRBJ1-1,CASSVTGYAEAFF,TGTGCCAGCAGCGTTACAGGGTACGCTGAAGCTTTCTTT
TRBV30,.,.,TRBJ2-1,CAWEGLTPHNEQFF,TGTGCCTGGGAGGGACTTACGCCTCACAATGAGCAGTTCTTC
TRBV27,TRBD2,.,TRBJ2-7,CASSILAGGTYEQYF,TGTGCCAGCAGTATACTAGCGGGAGGGACCTACGAGCAGTACTTC
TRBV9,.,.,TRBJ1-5,CASSVGSTSGPQHF,TGTGCCAGCAGCGTAGGAAGCACATCAGGGCCCCAGCATTTT
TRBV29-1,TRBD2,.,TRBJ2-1,CSVEGLAGLDEQFF,TGCAGCGTTGAGGGACTAGCGGGATTAGATGAGCAGTTCTTC
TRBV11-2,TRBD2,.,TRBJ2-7,CASSSIGRADAYEQYF,TGTGCCAGCAGCTCTATCGGGAGGGCCGACGCCTACGAGCAGTACTTC
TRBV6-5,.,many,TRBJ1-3,CASSGPSHGNTIYF,TGTGCCAGCAGTGGCCCGTCGCATGGAAACACCATATATTTT
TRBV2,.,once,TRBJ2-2,CASSEAGENTGELFF,TGTGCCAGCAGTGAGGCAGGGGAGAACACCGGGGAGCTGTTTTTT
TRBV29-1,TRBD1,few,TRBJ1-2,CSVPSDRGGGYTF,TGCAGCGTGCCCTCGGACAGGGGTGGCGGCTACACCTTC
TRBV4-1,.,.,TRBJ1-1,CASSHPGDGTEAFF,TGCGCCAGCAGCCACCCAGGGGATGGAACTGAAGCTTTCTTT
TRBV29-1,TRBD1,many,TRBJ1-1,CSGGQGSTEAFF,TGCAGCGGCGGACAGGGTAGCACTGAAGCTTTCTTT
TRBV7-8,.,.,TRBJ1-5,CASRSTWDSNQPQHF,TGTGCCAGCAGGTCTACCTGGGATAGCAATCAGCCCCAGCATTTT
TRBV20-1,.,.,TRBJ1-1,CSASRAPEAFF,TGCAGTGCAAGCAGGGCCCCTGAAGCTTTCTTT
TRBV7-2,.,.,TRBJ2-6,CASRTRDNRSGANVLTF,TGTGCCAGCAGGACCCGGGACAATCGCTCTGGGGCCAACGTCCTGACTTTC
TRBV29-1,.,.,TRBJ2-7,CSVETGTPYEQYF,TGCAGCGTTGAAACGGGAACCCCCTACGAGCAGTACTTC
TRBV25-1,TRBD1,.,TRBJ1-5,CASSEWGTAGQPQHF,TGTGCCAGCAGTGAATGGGGGACAGCGGGGCAGCCCCAGCATTTT
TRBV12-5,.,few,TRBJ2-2,CASGSTTGELFF,TGTGCTAGTGGTTCAACAACCGGGGAGCTGTTTTTT
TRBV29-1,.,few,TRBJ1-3,CSVARENTIYF,TGCAGCGTTGCCAGGGAAAACACCATATATTTT
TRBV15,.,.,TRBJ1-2,CATSTDGTPVYGYTF,TGTGCCACCAGCACAGACGGGACACCCGTCTATGGCTACACCTTC
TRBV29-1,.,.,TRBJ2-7,CSAINPVYEQYF,TGCAGCGCCATAAATCCCGTTTACGAGCAGTACTTC
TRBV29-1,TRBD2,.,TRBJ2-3,CSVVLAGGPDTQYF,TGCAGCGTTGTACTAGCGGGAGGGCCGGATACGCAGTATTTT
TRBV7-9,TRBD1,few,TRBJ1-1,CASRTGELNTEAFF,TGTGCCAGCAGAACAGGGGAGCTGAACACTGAAGCTTTCTTT
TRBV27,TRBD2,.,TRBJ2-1,CASSFLPPGLADNEQFF,TGTGCCAGCAGTTTCCTACCCCCGGGACTAGCGGACAATGAGCAGTTCTTC
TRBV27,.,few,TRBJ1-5,CASGTGVNQPQHF,TGTGCCAGTGGCACGGGAGTAAATCAGCCCCAGCATTTT
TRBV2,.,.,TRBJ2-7,CASSELGGQGEQYF,TGTGCCAGCAGTGAACTGGGGGGTCAGGGCGAGCAGTACTTC
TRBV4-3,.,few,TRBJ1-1,CASSLVPGRNSEAFF,TGCGCCAGCAGCTTGGTCCCGGGGAGGAATTCTGAAGCTTTCTTT
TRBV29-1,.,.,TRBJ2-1,CSVVYTGSWNEQFF,TGCAGCGTTGTATACACGGGATCGTGGAATGAGCAGTTCTTC
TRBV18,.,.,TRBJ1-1,CASSPPLGLNTEAFF,TGTGCCAGCTCACCACCGCTTGGACTGAACACTGAAGCTTTCTTT
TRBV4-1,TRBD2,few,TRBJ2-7,CASSQLTSDLYEQYF,TGCGCCAGCAGCCAGCTGACTAGCGACCTTTACGAGCAGTACTTC
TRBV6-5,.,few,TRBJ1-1,CASSYSSGGEAFF,TGTGCCAGCAGTTACTCCTCGGGAGGGGAAGCTTTCTTT
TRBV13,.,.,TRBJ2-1,CASSLVGNEQFF,TGTGCCAGCAGCTTAGTTGGCAATGAGCAGTTCTTC
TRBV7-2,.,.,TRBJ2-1,CASSLGGSIDEQFF,TGTGCCAGCAGCTTAGGAGGGAGTATCGATGAGCAGTTCTTC